One and the same sample provided the 20 T cell receptor beta chains below, sequenced in a study of shared clonotypes between healthy human individuals. Only in-frame clones appear in the TCRdb table, and some are missing; sequencing was by immunoSEQ multiplex PCR. Here the sample spans 750,000 to 1,000,000 clones, around 92% being singletons. Selected positively for CCR7 and CD45RO-negative, naive CD8 cells excluded terminally differentiated effector memory CD45RA+ cells. Input material: naive CD8+ T cells sorted from blood. These TCRs come from a man aged 25-45 years in good health.

The chain joins TRBV28 to TRBJ2-7, with TRBD2 as a possible D gene (5 bases). The CDR3 runs to 16 residues. V lost 3 bases, J lost 0 bases, and 15 bases lay in between. Per the germline V gene, CDR1 is MDHEN and CDR2 is SYDVKM. CDR3 DNA sequence: TGTGCCAGCAGTTTCCCGACCGGCGGAGGCTCCTACGAGCAGTACTTC. This gives the protein CASSFPTGGGSYEQYF.

This CDR3 is CASRPGLAGFEQYF. DNA for the CDR3: TGTGCCAGCAGACCGGGACTAGCGGGATTCGAGCAGTACTTC. The V call is TRBV14, the J call TRBJ2-7, with 13 bases lining up with TRBD2. CDR1 SGHDN and CDR2 FVKESK come from the germline V gene. The CDR3 totals 14 residues. Trimming removed 6 bases from V and 6 bases from J; junction bases left unmatched: 5. Looking up the rest from reference TRBV14 and TRBJ2-7 gives the full variable domain: EAGVTQFPSHSVIEKGQTVTLRCDPISGHDNLYWYRRVMGKEIKFLLHFVKESKQDESGMPNNRFLAERTGGTYSTLKVQPAELEDSGVYFCASRPGLAGFEQYFGPGTRLTVT.

V and J are TRBV10-3 and TRBJ2-2; 8 bases map to TRBD1. Unmatched junction bases numbered 9, after V lost 3 bases and J lost 3 bases. Germline CDR1 ENHRY, CDR2 SYGVKD. The length of the CDR3 is 17 residues. In DNA, the CDR3 is TGTGCCATCAGTGACCCAAGACAGGGGACGGACACCGGGGAGCTGTTTTTT. Residues: CAISDPRQGTDTGELFF.

The chain couples TRBV6-5 to TRBJ2-6; no definite D call. The germline V gene has CDR1 MNHEY and CDR2 SVGAGI. V was clipped by 4 bases and J by 2 bases, with 9 bases between them. This CDR3 contains 15 residues. This CDR3 reads CASSSLLTGANVLTF. The DNA of the CDR3 is TGTGCCAGCAGTTCCCTACTGACTGGGGCCAACGTCCTGACTTTC.

The V call is TRBV7-8, the J call TRBJ2-3; 10 positions match TRBD1. CDR3 length equals 15 residues. V shed 5 bases and J 4 bases; nucleotides not matched to a gene: 6. Germline values: CDR1 SGHVS, CDR2 FQNEAQ. CDR3 in amino acids: CASSHRDRGPDTQYF. DNA of the CDR3: TGTGCCAGCAGCCACCGGGACAGGGGACCAGATACGCAGTATTTT.

The gene calls are TRBV11-2 and TRBJ2-3; D is perhaps TRBD1 or TRBD2 (5 bases each). The CDR3 loop spans 17 amino acids. Trimming cost V 5 bases and J 4 bases, with 22 bases left between them. Looked up from germline, CDR1 is SGHAT and CDR2 is FQNNGV. The CDR3 nucleotides are TGTGCCAGCAGCCTTGTGGGACCAACGCTCAGGGCAGATACGCAGTATTTT. It translates to CASSLVGPTLRADTQYF.

This clone was counted only a few times. Other DNA sequences of this sample code for an identical CDR3. V gene TRBV29-1 combines with J gene TRBJ2-2, with D perhaps matching TRBD1 (5 bases). Trimming cost V 6 bases and J 1 base, with 9 bases left between them. CDR1 and CDR2 from the germline V gene are SQVTM and ANQGSEA. This CDR3 has 13 amino acids. The CDR3 loop reads CSVGEGNTGELFF. The CDR3 region has the DNA TGCAGCGTAGGGGAAGGGAACACCGGGGAGCTGTTTTTT.

The chain has TRBV27 and TRBJ2-1; tentative D call: TRBD2 (6 bases). This CDR3 is built from 18 residues. V lost 7 bases and J 0 bases, leaving 22 bases between the germline ends. Germline CDR1 MNHEY, CDR2 SMNVEV (reference sequence). CDR3 bases: TGTGCCAGCACTCCCGCCATCATTAGCGGTAGCTCCTACAATGAGCAGTTCTTC. Its protein is CASTPAIISGSSYNEQFF.

The rearrangement joins TRBV7-8 to TRBJ2-7; 8 bases are a match to TRBD1. V dropped 1 base and J dropped 3; count of bases not matched to a gene: 5. Germline V gene data show CDR1 as SGHVS and CDR2 as FQNEAQ. The length of the CDR3 is 15 residues. The CDR3 is CASSLEEDRVYEQYF. The CDR3 DNA is TGTGCCAGCAGCTTAGAGGAGGACAGGGTCTACGAGCAGTACTTC.

The chain links TRBV5-6 to TRBJ2-7; no firm D call. The CDR3 consists of 14 residues. The V end was cut by 0 bases, the J end by 2 bases, with 9 bases between. Germline V gene data show CDR1 as SGHDT and CDR2 as YYEEEE. For the CDR3, the DNA is TGTGCCAGCAGCTTGGGCGGAGCACCCTACGAGCAGTACTTC. Translating gives CASSLGGAPYEQYF.

J is TRBJ2-7 and V is TRBV27; D is ambiguous. The CDR3 is made up of 16 amino acids. V was cut by 5 bases and J by 2 bases, with 19 bases left in between. Germline V CDR1 and CDR2: MNHEY, SMNVEV (reference sequence). The CDR3 loop is CASSERLFELPYEQYF. The CDR3 DNA reads as TGTGCCAGCAGTGAACGACTCTTCGAACTCCCCTACGAGCAGTACTTC.

This clone was seen only once. This sequence joins TRBV27 and TRBJ1-1, with a possible D match to TRBD1 (5 bases). This CDR3 region has 14 residues. Trimming cost V 11 bases and J 1 base, with 17 bases left between them. CDR1 is MNHEY, CDR2 SMNVEV, per germline (reference sequence). The CDR3 sequence: CAARRLGENTEAFF. The CDR3, as DNA: TGTGCCGCGAGGAGGTTGGGGGAGAACACTGAAGCTTTCTTT.

V gene TRBV27 combines with J gene TRBJ1-4; D is perhaps TRBD1 (6 bases). CDR1 is MNHEY, CDR2 SMNVEV, per germline (reference sequence). V was cut by 6 bases and J by 8 bases, with 19 bases left in between. CDR3 length equals 15 residues. CDR3 residues: CASRGLGGREEKLFF. The CDR3 DNA reads as TGTGCCAGCAGGGGCCTCGGGGGCCGTGAAGAAAAACTGTTTTTT.

This clone was counted only a few times. V and J are TRBV9 and TRBJ2-5, with D maybe TRBD1 (5 bases). Germline assignment: CDR1 SGDLS and CDR2 YYNGEE. This CDR3 has 14 residues. Trimming took 0 bases from V and 5 from J, leaving 11 bases between them. The CDR3 sequence is CASSVEQVGETQYF. Written as DNA, the CDR3 is TGTGCCAGCAGCGTAGAACAGGTGGGGGAGACCCAGTACTTC.

The rearrangement uses TRBV30 and TRBJ2-1; the match to TRBD2 covers 8 bases. Germline CDR1 GTSNPN, CDR2 SVGIG (reference sequence). The CDR3 is 17 residues long. The V segment lost 0 bases and the J segment 5 bases; nucleotides outside the gene matches: 12. CDR3 residues: CAWSVIWREEGHNEQFF. CDR3 nucleotides: TGTGCCTGGAGTGTAATTTGGCGGGAGGAGGGACACAATGAGCAGTTCTTC.

This clone was recorded a few times. This rearrangement joins TRBV2 to TRBJ2-7, with 10 bases lining up with TRBD1. This CDR3 has 14 amino acids. Trimming at V came to 6 bases and at J to 6 bases, leaving 8 bases not matched to a gene. Per germline, CDR1 SNHLY and CDR2 FYNNEI. This CDR3 is CASSGPGQGSEQYF. The CDR3 DNA is TGTGCCAGCAGCGGACCGGGACAGGGGTCCGAGCAGTACTTC.

This clone was observed once. The chain carries TRBV29-1 and TRBJ2-7, with TRBD2 matching over 11 bases. The trim removed 7 bases at V and 6 bases at J, leaving 8 bases unmatched. The germline gives CDR1 SQVTM, CDR2 ANQGSEA. The CDR3 runs 13 residues. The CDR3 protein is CSAATSGTREQYF. The CDR3 nucleotides are TGCAGCGCCGCGACTAGCGGGACGCGCGAGCAGTACTTC.

The chain employs TRBV9 and TRBJ2-1; 8 nucleotides line up with TRBD2. Germline CDR1 SGDLS, CDR2 YYNGEE. There are 16 residues in the CDR3. The J segment lost 9 bases and the V segment lost 0 bases, leaving 11 bases of the junction unmatched. The CDR3 sequence is CASSVDAGGTLGEQFF. Here the CDR3 DNA reads TGTGCCAGCAGCGTAGATGCGGGAGGAACCTTAGGTGAGCAGTTCTTC.

This clone has only a few counts. The chain is built from TRBV28 and TRBJ2-1, with TRBD2 matching 9 bases. After removal of 6 bases from V and 3 bases from J, the junction contained 9 bases not matched to a gene. CDR1 is MDHEN and CDR2 is SYDVKM in the germline V gene. The CDR3 sequence is 16 residues long. The CDR3 protein is CASRQWGGRGYNEQFF. In DNA form, the CDR3 reads TGTGCCAGCAGGCAATGGGGCGGGAGGGGCTACAATGAGCAGTTCTTC.

This sequence joins TRBV19 and TRBJ2-1, with 7 positions matching TRBD1. Germline CDR1 and CDR2: LNHDA and SQIVND (reference sequence). The CDR3 has 20 residues. J lost 0 bases, V lost 7 bases, and 21 bases had no gene match. The CDR3 region is CASKSLGTETVPSSYNEQFF. CDR3 sequence (DNA): TGTGCCAGTAAATCCCTCGGGACAGAGACCGTACCGAGCTCCTACAATGAGCAGTTCTTC.